These 21 T cell receptor beta chains share one sample of origin, sequenced in a study of blood T cell repertoires in COVID-19. The table came from immunoSEQ multiplex PCR; TCRdb's copy has only in-frame clones and leaves some out. The table includes about 180,000 clones, 78% detected once. Sequencing input: PBMCs or T cells enriched from blood (not recorded which). Every receptor here comes from a woman aged 50 to 60 who had recovered from COVID-19.

The rearrangement links TRBV10-3 to TRBJ1-6; 8 nucleotides agree with TRBD1. V was clipped by 6 bases and J by 5 bases; unmatched bases: 3. CDR3 size: 14 residues. Germline V gene sequence: CDR1 ENHRY, CDR2 SYGVKD. The CDR3 nucleotides read TGTGCCATCAGGACAGGGGATGATAATTCACCCCTCCACTTT. Residues: CAIRTGDDNSPLHF.

The gene calls are TRBV28 and TRBJ2-1, with TRBD2 matching over 11 bases. Trimming removed 5 bases from V and 5 bases from J; junction bases left unmatched: 17. This CDR3 is built from 19 residues. Germline V lookup: CDR1 MDHEN, CDR2 SYDVKM. The CDR3 DNA follows: TGTGCCAGCAGTCCCCCGGGACTAGCGGCCTCCACCTTAAACAATGAGCAGTTCTTC. Translating gives CASSPPGLAASTLNNEQFF.

In nucleotides, the CDR3 is TGCGCCAGCAGCTTTCTCGGGACTAGCGGGACCTCCATGGCCGAGACCCAGTACTTC. It codes for CASSFLGTSGTSMAETQYF. The chain is built from TRBV5-1 and TRBJ2-5, with 13 bases that match TRBD2. V dropped 2 bases and J dropped 5; count of bases not matched to a gene: 15. CDR3 length equals 19 residues. CDR1 is SGHRS, CDR2 YFSETQ, per germline. The whole variable domain, filled in from reference TRBV5-1 and TRBJ2-5, reads KAGVTQTPRYLIKTRGQQVTLSCSPISGHRSVSWYQQTPGQGLQFLFEYFSETQRNKGNFPGRFSGRQFSNSRSEMNVSTLELGDSALYLCASSFLGTSGTSMAETQYFGPGTRLLVL.

The chain links TRBV15 to TRBJ1-2; 7 nucleotides match TRBD1. This CDR3 has 15 residues. J lost 4 bases, V lost 3 bases, and 8 bases had no gene match. Germline V lookup: CDR1 LNHNV, CDR2 YYDKDF (reference sequence). For the CDR3, the DNA is TGTGCCACCAGCAGCCCGGACAGGATTGTCTATGGCTACACCTTC. Translated: CATSSPDRIVYGYTF.

This clone showed up just a few times. The chain uses TRBV5-5 and TRBJ1-2; 10 bases line up with TRBD1. Germline trimming cut 2 bases from V and 3 bases from J; bases unmatched to any gene: 7. Per germline, CDR1 SGHKS and CDR2 YYEKEE (reference sequence). The CDR3 length is 16 residues. CDR3: CASSFTGTGVDYGYTF. The CDR3 nucleotides are TGTGCCAGCAGCTTTACCGGGACAGGGGTCGACTATGGCTACACCTTC.

The rearrangement links TRBV7-9 to TRBJ1-4; D uncertain. The CDR3 contains 16 residues. CDR1 and CDR2 from the germline V gene are SEHNR and FQNEAQ (reference sequence). V lost 1 base and J 1 base, leaving 10 bases between the germline ends. CDR3 coding DNA: TGTGCCAGCAGCTTAGACCAGGCGGGAACTAATGAAAAACTGTTTTTT. It yields the protein CASSLDQAGTNEKLFF. Full variable domain (rest looked up from reference TRBV7-9 and TRBJ1-4): DTGVSQNPRHKITKRGQNVTFRCDPISEHNRLYWYRQTLGQGPEFLTYFQNEAQLEKSRLLSDRFSAERPKGSFSTLEIQRTEQGDSAMYLCASSLDQAGTNEKLFFGSGTQLSVL.

In its sample, this clone was seen a few times. The rearrangement joins TRBV28 to TRBJ1-1, with D hard to call. Per germline, CDR1 MDHEN and CDR2 SYDVKM. The CDR3 sequence is 12 residues long. Trimming cost V 7 bases and J 0 bases, with 6 bases left between them. The CDR3 coding sequence is TGTGCCAGCACCCGGTTGAACACTGAAGCTTTCTTT. Amino acid sequence: CASTRLNTEAFF.

The chain is built from TRBV19 and TRBJ1-5, with 8 bases fitting TRBD1. The V gene end was trimmed by 4 bases and the J gene end by 7 bases; junction bases not matched to a gene: 9. The length of the CDR3 is 15 residues. Germline V gene lookup returns CDR1 LNHDA and CDR2 SQIVND (reference sequence). The CDR3 is CASSTHRTGGQPQHF. In DNA, the CDR3 is TGTGCCAGTAGTACCCACCGAACAGGGGGGCAGCCCCAGCATTTT.

V usage is TRBV18 and J usage is TRBJ1-6; 7 bases are a match to TRBD1. The length of the CDR3 is 15 residues. Germline V lookup: CDR1 KGHSH, CDR2 LQKENI. V was pared by 3 bases and J by 9 bases, with 8 bases of the junction left unmatched. CDR3 in DNA: TGTGCCAGCTCACCCTTGGAGGGGGCTGGTTCACCCCTCCACTTT. Amino acids: CASSPLEGAGSPLHF.

The rearrangement joins TRBV27 to TRBJ2-7; TRBD2 aligns across 10 bases. The CDR3 covers 13 residues. CDR1 MNHEY and CDR2 SMNVEV come from the germline V gene (reference sequence). V dropped 4 bases and J dropped 11; count of bases not matched to a gene: 8. In DNA form, the CDR3 reads TGTGCCAGCAGTTCCCGAAGACTAGCGGGCGAGTACTTC. It yields the protein CASSSRRLAGEYF.

The J gene is TRBJ1-4, the V gene TRBV28; D remains unclear. The CDR3 loop spans 15 amino acids. CDR1 and CDR2 from the germline V gene are MDHEN and SYDVKM. Deletions cut 5 bases from V and 1 base from J, with 11 bases between. The chain's CDR3 is CASSTPGKTNEKLFF. As DNA, the CDR3 is TGTGCCAGCAGTACACCGGGGAAAACTAATGAAAAACTGTTTTTT.

This clone turned up a few times. This rearrangement joins TRBV29-1 to TRBJ2-1; 9 positions agree with TRBD1. Germline V CDR1 and CDR2: SQVTM, ANQGSEA. This CDR3 region has 15 residues. The V gene end was trimmed by 3 bases and the J gene end by 5 bases; junction bases not matched to a gene: 8. In DNA form, the CDR3 reads TGCAGCGTTGATGGTGGGACAGGGAGGAACAATGAGCAGTTCTTC. This gives the protein CSVDGGTGRNNEQFF.

This clone was recorded once. The chain carries TRBV1 and TRBJ2-7; the table's D call, TRBD2, was not checked against the DNA. TRBV1 is a pseudogene. This CDR3 is built from 16 residues. The CDR3 DNA is TGCACCAGCAGCCAAGATCCCCGATGTCGGGGCTACGAGCAGTACTTC. It specifies CTSSQDPRCRGYEQYF.

The genes are TRBV11-3 and TRBJ1-1; 9 nucleotides match TRBD1. The V gene's germline CDR1 is SGHNT and CDR2 YENEEA. V was clipped by 5 bases and J by 0 bases; unmatched bases: 7. The CDR3 is 16 amino acids. The CDR3 region is CASSLGTGYMNTEAFF. The CDR3, as DNA: TGTGCCAGCAGCCTCGGGACAGGGTACATGAACACTGAAGCTTTCTTT.

This clone was counted between two and nine times. The chain recombines TRBV7-8 with TRBJ1-2; D remains unclear. V was cut by 5 bases and J by 8 bases, with 12 bases left in between. CDR1 is SGHVS, CDR2 FQNEAQ, per germline. CDR3 length: 12 amino acids. CDR3 protein: CASSPVGEGYTF. The CDR3 bases are TGTGCCAGCAGCCCCGTCGGTGAGGGCTACACCTTC.

The V and J genes are TRBV28 and TRBJ2-1, with TRBD2 matching 9 bases. Unmatched junction bases numbered 14, after V lost 6 bases and J lost 8 bases. The germline CDR1 and CDR2 sequences are MDHEN and SYDVKM. This CDR3 region has 16 residues. CDR3 sequence (DNA): TGTGCCAGCAGGGGACTTTGGGCGGGAGGGCCGTATGAGCAGTTCTTC. Amino acid sequence: CASRGLWAGGPYEQFF.

This clone occurred a few times. The V gene is TRBV18, the J gene TRBJ1-5, with a tentative D call TRBD1 (6 bases). CDR3 length equals 13 residues. V gave up 4 bases and J gave up 7 bases, with 11 bases separating them. CDR1 is KGHSH, CDR2 LQKENI, per germline. CDR3 nucleotide sequence: TGTGCCAGCTCACGGGACACCTACCAGCCCCAGCATTTT. It encodes CASSRDTYQPQHF.

V usage is TRBV12-5 and J usage is TRBJ1-1, with 8 bases fitting TRBD1. In germline, CDR1 is LGHNT, CDR2 FRNRAP. Germline trimming cut 4 bases from V and 10 bases from J; bases unmatched to any gene: 2. CDR3 size: 11 residues. CDR3 bases: TGTGCTAGTGGTTACAGGGGGGGAGCTTTCTTT. Translating it yields CASGYRGGAFF. The full variable domain, in which reference TRBV12-5 and TRBJ1-1 provide the parts outside the CDR3, is DARVTQTPRHKVTEMGQEVTMRCQPILGHNTVFWYRQTMMQGLELLAYFRNRAPLDDSGMPKDRFSAEMPDATLATLKIQPSEPRDSAVYFCASGYRGGAFFGQGTRLTVV.

V gene TRBV11-3 combines with J gene TRBJ2-2; 7 nucleotides match TRBD1. V shed 4 bases, J shed 5 bases, and the junction held 4 bases outside the gene matches. This CDR3 has 14 amino acids. Germline CDR1 is SGHNT and CDR2 is YENEEA. CDR3 in amino acids: CASSSNRGTGELFF. DNA for the CDR3: TGTGCCAGCAGCTCCAACAGGGGTACCGGGGAGCTGTTTTTT.

This chain connects TRBV6-5 to TRBJ2-1, with a weak D call TRBD1 (5 bases). Germline V gene sequence: CDR1 MNHEY, CDR2 SVGAGI. The CDR3 is 11 amino acids. V lost 6 bases, J lost 13 bases, and 13 bases lay in between. The CDR3 sequence is CASSGDSSQFF. The CDR3 DNA reads TGTGCCAGCAGCGGAGACAGTTCCCAGTTCTTC.

This clone was recorded a few times. The chain is built from TRBV19 and TRBJ1-2; weak D call: TRBD1 (5 bases). CDR1 is LNHDA and CDR2 is SQIVND in the germline V gene (reference sequence). V lost 3 bases and J lost 4, with 21 bases in between. The length of the CDR3 is 17 residues. The CDR3 loop reads CASSITDGTRGVYGYTF. The CDR3, as DNA: TGTGCCAGTAGTATCACCGACGGGACGCGGGGGGTCTATGGCTACACCTTC.